The rows below give T cell receptor beta chains drawn from one sample of a study of blood T cells in healthy people across ages. MiXCR, applied by TCRdb to the 5' RACE reads, yields one record per CDR3 protein. Among hundreds of thousands of distinct CDR3 sequences, 55% to 75% were seen once, and the ten largest hold 20% to 25%. Specimen: blood. The receptors were sampled from a man aged 30 to 39 in good health. Both conserved end residues are trimmed from each CDR3. Clone size is stated in some rows and not others, as once, few, many or a class when expanded.

J: TRBJ1-2; V: TRBV29-1; size: NA; CDR3: SARDGTDPHYGYT
J: NA; V: TRBV4-3; size: NA; CDR3: ASSQVIGTGGREQY
J: TRBJ2-3; V: TRBV7-9; size: NA; CDR3: ASSFLVEGSTDTQY
J: TRBJ2-1; V: TRBV7-9; size: NA; CDR3: ASSDTSGDHNEQF
J: TRBJ1-2; V: TRBV20-1; size: NA; CDR3: SARVSGNYGYT
J: TRBJ1-2; V: TRBV4-2; size: NA; CDR3: ASSQGVGTYGYT
J: TRBJ1-2; V: TRBV7-2; size: few; CDR3: ASSHGTGRLWGYT
J: TRBJ1-1; V: TRBV7-8; size: few; CDR3: ASSSLGNTEAF
J: NA; V: TRBV10-2; size: NA; CDR3: ASSSGTGLNIQY
J: TRBJ1-2; V: TRBV5-1; size: NA; CDR3: ASSLAGNGYT
J: TRBJ2-6; V: TRBV20-1; size: NA; CDR3: SARESGANVLT
J: TRBJ2-5; V: TRBV29-1; size: NA; CDR3: SVEAGIQY
J: TRBJ1-1; V: TRBV6-5; size: NA; CDR3: ASSYSAGYAF
J: TRBJ2-1; V: TRBV27; size: NA; CDR3: ASSLFSGRASYNEQF
J: TRBJ2-2; V: TRBV25-1; size: NA; CDR3: ASSESVTNTGELF
J: TRBJ1-2; V: TRBV21-1; size: NA; CDR3: ASKTPRRVYGYT
J: TRBJ2-7; V: TRBV6-5; size: NA; CDR3: ASSQDHSYEQY
J: TRBJ2-3; V: TRBV12-3/TRBV12-4; size: NA; CDR3: ASSVGEWADTQY
J: NA; V: TRBV15; size: NA; CDR3: ATSPLAGGYEQY
J: TRBJ2-5; V: TRBV7-8; size: NA; CDR3: ASSSGLTETQY
J: TRBJ2-7; V: TRBV7-2; size: NA; CDR3: ASSVTGQSYEQY
J: TRBJ2-1; V: TRBV20-1; size: NA; CDR3: SARLPGRASHEQF
J: TRBJ1-5; V: TRBV7-2; size: NA; CDR3: ASSSPGGNQPQH
J: TRBJ1-2; V: TRBV28; size: NA; CDR3: ASRGGFYGYT
J: TRBJ1-2; V: TRBV7-2; size: NA; CDR3: ASSRSSSRYNYDYT
J: TRBJ1-1; V: TRBV6-2/TRBV6-3; size: NA; CDR3: ASSPIRLLGMNTEAF
J: TRBJ2-5; V: TRBV20-1; size: NA; CDR3: SALPTRTSGTQY
J: TRBJ2-3; V: TRBV2; size: NA; CDR3: ASSTGRPGGTQY
J: NA; V: TRBV29-1; size: NA; CDR3: SVEDPVLDEQY
J: NA; V: TRBV10-3; size: NA; CDR3: AISEVGSYNEQY
J: TRBJ2-1; V: TRBV18; size: NA; CDR3: ASSSTGFEQF
J: TRBJ2-5; V: TRBV15; size: NA; CDR3: ATSAPEGFGQY
J: TRBJ1-2; V: TRBV25-1; size: NA; CDR3: ASKGPSGGYT
J: TRBJ2-6; V: TRBV13; size: few; CDR3: ASSLSAGAGANVLT
J: TRBJ2-5; V: TRBV20-1; size: NA; CDR3: SASRRALHNEQY
J: TRBJ2-7; V: TRBV7-2; size: once; CDR3: ASSLFLEQY
J: TRBJ2-5; V: TRBV12-3/TRBV12-4; size: NA; CDR3: ASSTIGGGEETQY
J: TRBJ2-1; V: TRBV2; size: NA; CDR3: ASSEWGGSSYNEQF
J: TRBJ1-6; V: TRBV20-1; size: NA; CDR3: SARQTYRGNSPLH
J: TRBJ2-7; V: TRBV9; size: once; CDR3: ASSEAGLDEQY
J: TRBJ2-5; V: TRBV4-1; size: NA; CDR3: ASSLAGGQPGRETQY
J: TRBJ2-3; V: TRBV25-1; size: NA; CDR3: ASSHSYKDTQY
J: TRBJ2-4; V: TRBV4-2; size: NA; CDR3: ASSQDQVQY
J: TRBJ2-1; V: TRBV28; size: NA; CDR3: ACRPQGGNEQF
J: TRBJ2-7; V: TRBV6-6; size: NA; CDR3: ASSPRTGQDYEQY
J: TRBJ2-5; V: TRBV27; size: NA; CDR3: ASSVVARETQY
J: TRBJ2-5; V: TRBV12-3/TRBV12-4; size: NA; CDR3: ASRGTTETQY
J: TRBJ2-5; V: TRBV15; size: NA; CDR3: ATSRARGQPRGGEGQETQY
J: TRBJ1-2; V: TRBV7-9; size: NA; CDR3: ATTAGQGGGTYYGYT
J: TRBJ1-2; V: TRBV3-1; size: NA; CDR3: ASSGPQGGGYT
J: TRBJ2-1; V: TRBV29-1; size: NA; CDR3: SVEDRGLRNEQF
J: TRBJ2-4; V: TRBV20-1; size: NA; CDR3: SASRASGNKNIQY
J: TRBJ1-6; V: TRBV20-1; size: NA; CDR3: SARDDRPDNSPLH